This T cell receptor (beta chain) was recovered during a study of OX40 agonist ivuxolimab in advanced cancers. For the study at large: Ivuxolimab is a fully human IgG2 antibody that activates OX40 (CD134).

In regard to this clone: No antigen is known for it.

Broader study findings: Expanded clones tended on average to be more numerous among CD8+ T cells than CD4+.

V shed 0 bases and J 6 bases; nucleotides not matched to a gene: 2. CDR3 length: 14 amino acids. The germline CDR1 and CDR2 sequences are SGDLS and YYNGEE. Some clones are missing from TCRdb's copy, which holds only in-frame ones; the method was immunoSEQ multiplex PCR. This table holds about 82,000 clones, roughly 92% found once. The sequence came from an adult with an advanced solid tumor such as melanoma, head and neck, liver or kidney cancer. This specimen was CD4+ or CD8+ T cells sorted from blood, taken in a trial of the OX40 agonist ivuxolimab. J is TRBJ1-3 and V is TRBV9; 8 nucleotides align to TRBD1. The CDR3 nucleotides are TGTGCCAGCAGCGTAGGGGACAGGCTAAACACCATATATTTT. Its protein product is CASSVGDRLNTIYF. Full variable domain (remainder filled in from reference TRBV9 and TRBJ1-3): DSGVTQTPKHLITATGQRVTLRCSPRSGDLSVYWYQQSLDQGLQFLIQYYNGEERAKGNILERFSAQQFPDLHSELNLSSLELGDSALYFCASSVGDRLNTIYFGEGSWLTVV.